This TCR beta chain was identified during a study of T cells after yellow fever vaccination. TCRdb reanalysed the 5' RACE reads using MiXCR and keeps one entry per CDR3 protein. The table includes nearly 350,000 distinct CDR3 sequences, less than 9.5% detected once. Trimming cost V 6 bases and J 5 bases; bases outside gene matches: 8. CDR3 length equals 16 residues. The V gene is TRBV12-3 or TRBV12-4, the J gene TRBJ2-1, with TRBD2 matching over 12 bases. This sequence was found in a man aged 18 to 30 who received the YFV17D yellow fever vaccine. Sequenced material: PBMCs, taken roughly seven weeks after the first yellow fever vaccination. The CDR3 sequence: CASSASSGGANNEQFF. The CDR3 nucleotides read TGTGCCAGCAGCGCCTCTAGCGGGGGGGCAAACAATGAGCAGTTCTTC.